The TCR beta chain described here comes from a study of blood T cell repertoires in COVID-19. Study at large: Samples representing acute and convalescent COVID-19 were sourced from the United States, Italy and Spain. Sample material is recorded as cDNA or gDNA derived from T cells, B-cell-depleted T cells, or PBMCs.

Seattle's enrolled individuals joined amid active infection and were then monitored longitudinally. A few counts support this clone. In the original processing: Amplification of reference gene primers provided the estimated nucleated cell counts. Repertoires were generated with immunoSEQ multiplex PCR, while TCRdb's copy carries only in-frame clones and drops some. V and J calls and clone size are as listed in that table; D and trimming were resolved from the DNA. The data show about 180,000 clones, around four fifths seen once. The origin of this receptor is a woman aged 40-49 years with COVID-19, enrolled during active disease. Sequencing was performed on peripheral blood.

The CDR3: CASSLRLAGNTGELFF. The CDR3 DNA sequence: TGTGCCAGCAGTTTAAGACTAGCGGGGAACACCGGGGAGCTGTTTTTT. The chain couples TRBV28 to TRBJ2-2, with 10 bases that match TRBD2. The V gene's germline CDR1 is MDHEN and CDR2 SYDVKM. The CDR3 sequence is 16 residues long. Trimming took 2 bases from V and 1 from J; bases not matched to a gene: 1.